This T cell receptor beta chain appears in the sequencing data of a study of blood T cell repertoires in COVID-19. On the study more broadly: Samples representing acute and convalescent COVID-19 were sourced from the United States, Italy and Spain. Nucleic acid was either cDNA or gDNA, and it came from T cells, B-cell-depleted T cells, or PBMCs.

CDR3 length: 14 amino acids. CDR1 is MNHNS, CDR2 SASEGT, per germline. V was shortened by 0 bases and J by 7 bases, with 11 bases between the two germline ends. Authors' methods: The assay estimated nucleated cells by amplifying reference gene primers. TCRdb's table, derived via immunoSEQ multiplex PCR, lists solely in-frame clones and lacks some. That table furnishes V, J and clone size, whereas the DNA furnished D and trimming. The sample records under 150,000 clones, approximately 82% being singletons. This chain connects TRBV6-1 to TRBJ2-3, with D unclear. This receptor was identified in a man aged 30-40 years with acute or convalescent COVID-19. The sequenced sample was peripheral blood. CDR3 DNA: TGTGCCAGCAGTGAAGCGAGGTTAGGAAATACGCAGTATTTT. Translation: CASSEARLGNTQYF.